Listed here is a single T cell receptor beta chain. The data originate from a study of T cells in localized non-small cell lung cancer. Profiling relied on immunoSEQ multiplex PCR, and the TCRdb table lists in-frame clones only, not all of them. Here the sample spans about 40,000 clones, under 90% being singletons. V lost 9 bases and J lost 4; bases outside the gene matches: 4. Germline CDR1 MNHNS, CDR2 SASEGT. The CDR3 is made up of 14 amino acids. This material consisted of peripheral blood mononuclear cells, taken before any cancer treatment. The sequence was collected from a male donor at least 60 years old with stage II lung adenocarcinoma. This chain connects TRBV6-1 to TRBJ2-7; 15 positions agree with TRBD2. The DNA for the CDR3 is TGTGCCAGTTGGACTAGCGGGAGGGAATACGAGCAGTACTTC. It encodes CASWTSGREYEQYF.